This T cell receptor beta chain was identified during a study of cytomegalovirus exposure and HLA in healthy donors. Findings and caveats of the study: Among TCR beta chains of equal frequency, HLA-associated ones were more clonally expanded in a later analysis.

This PCR relied on a set of 60 Vbeta primers and 13 Jbeta primers. The repertoire was sequenced with immunoSEQ multiplex PCR; TCRdb's copy has only in-frame clones and lacks some. The top ten clones hold roughly 8% of a sample with 100,000 to 130,000 clones, 73% of them seen once. J lost 4 bases, V lost 1 base, and 4 bases had no gene match. Germline CDR1 and CDR2: KGHSH and LQKENI. The CDR3 totals 16 residues. On this clone itself: Its antigen is not identified.

The TCR comes from a man aged 25-40 years in good health and CMV-seronegative. This chain joins TRBV18 and TRBJ2-3, with 11 bases fitting TRBD2. Sequencing used PBMCs. The CDR3 bases are TGTGCCAGCTCACCACGGCTAGCGGGGGGTGCAGATACGCAGTATTTT. Translating gives CASSPRLAGGADTQYF. Based on the CDR3 plus reference TRBV18 and TRBJ2-3, the full variable domain is NAGVMQNPRHLVRRRGQEARLRCSPMKGHSHVYWYRQLPEEGLKFMVYLQKENIIDESGMPKERFSAEFPKEGPSILRIQQVVRGDSAAYFCASSPRLAGGADTQYFGPGTRLTVL.